The sequence of this TCR beta chain was determined in a study of control samples from healthy donors and cancer patients. Produced via immunoSEQ multiplex PCR; TCRdb's table is partial and in-frame only. The sample lists fewer than 200,000 clones, over 85% occurring once. This clone turned up a few times. The CDR3 is 14 amino acids. Germline CDR1 KGHSH, CDR2 LQKENI. Germline trimming cut 6 bases from V and 6 bases from J; bases unmatched to any gene: 6. The clonotype was recovered from a woman in her sixties or seventies in good health. Sequencing was carried out using blood. The chain recombines TRBV18 with TRBJ2-7, with 12 bases fitting TRBD2. As DNA, the CDR3 is TGTGCCAGCTCTAGACTAGCGGGGGTAGTCGAGCAGTACTTC. It specifies CASSRLAGVVEQYF.